The clone carrying this T cell receptor beta chain was detected only a few times. Its antigen is unknown. These data come from a study of cytomegalovirus exposure and HLA in healthy donors. Study-level background: Earlier sequencing of around 190 million T cells yielded nearly 120 million unique TCR beta sequences.

Study-wide findings and caveats: Accurate prediction of most subjects' HLA-A and HLA-B alleles from TCR beta sequences was reported. Several of the most significant clusters appeared linked to common viral pathogens, based on a later analysis.

Primers included in the PCR were 60 Vbeta and 13 Jbeta primers. Generated by immunoSEQ multiplex PCR, the TCRdb table keeps only in-frame clones and is missing some. The sample has roughly 100,000 clones; 12% to 15% are singletons. Sequenced input: PBMCs. This TCR was sampled from a female donor in good health and CMV-seronegative.

The CDR3 DNA follows: TGCGCCAGCAGCCAAACACTAGCGGGGGGCTACGAGCAGTACTTC. It specifies CASSQTLAGGYEQYF. This rearrangement joins TRBV4-1 to TRBJ2-7; 12 bases agree with TRBD2. J lost 3 bases, V lost 2 bases, and 2 bases had no gene match. CDR1 MGHRA and CDR2 YSYEKL come from the germline V gene. The CDR3 is 15 residues long.